The clone carrying this TCR beta chain was seen a handful of times. Antigen: not known. This entry comes from a study of T cells in tumors after PD-1 blockade. Across the whole study: Patients received pembrolizumab 200 mg every 3 weeks or cemiplimab 350 mg every 2 weeks. During anti-PD-1 treatment, some patients continued daily vismodegib 150 mg. Findings and caveats of the study: Peripheral recruitment is suggested, as some novel exhausted tumor clones were in pre-treatment blood. After therapy, most expanded exhausted CD8+ clones were absent pre-treatment, suggesting clonal replacement.

The CDR3 is 16 residues long. The ends were cut back, 2 bases at V and 4 bases at J, with 16 bases in the middle. CDR1 is MNHEY and CDR2 is SMNVEV in the germline V gene (reference sequence). Only in-frame clones appear in the TCRdb table, and some are missing; sequencing was by immunoSEQ multiplex PCR. The sample lists more than 9,000 clones, approximately 70% occurring once. The TCR was taken from a human donor with basal cell carcinoma. The chain uses TRBV27 and TRBJ2-3; weak D call: TRBD2 (7 bases). This sample comprised tumor tissue, obtained after anti-PD-1 treatment. The CDR3 DNA is TGTGCCAGCAGTTTAGTGGGGGGGCCTGGCGCAGATACGCAGTATTTT. Encoded protein: CASSLVGGPGADTQYF.